This T cell receptor beta chain was sequenced during a study of blood T cells in healthy people across ages. Findings and caveats of the study: Per million T cells, TCR beta diversity dropped roughly linearly as age increased.

CDR3 length: 13 residues. Next came a second PCR, run for about 7 to 12 cycles, which used a sample-barcoded 5' primer along with a J-beta primer mix. Per sample, CDR3-containing paired-end reads numbered at least 2.5 million. TCRdb itself ran the 5' RACE reads through MiXCR, one entry per CDR3 protein. The table has some 1,800,000 distinct CDR3 sequences, approximately 39% seen once; the top ten hold roughly 24%. Donors were healthy Caucasian individuals from Russia aged roughly 6 to 90. Each sample provided at least 5 micrograms of extracted total RNA. Comments on this clonotype: No antigen is known for it. Germline and junction disagree at one end, which may indicate a read error.

The sequencing sample was made of blood. The V gene is TRBV12-3 or TRBV12-4, the J gene TRBJ2-1; D is possibly TRBD1 (5 bases). The clonotype originates from a human donor in good health. CDR3 in amino acids: CASSSGFYNEQFF. CDR3 nucleotides: TGCGCCAGCAGTTCAGGGTTCTACAATGAGCAGTTCTTC.